This TCR beta chain was captured by sequencing in a study of blood T cell repertoires in COVID-19. A single count supports this clone. This CDR3 has 15 residues. Per germline, CDR1 SNHLY and CDR2 FYNNEI. V lost 8 bases to trimming and J lost 5 bases; unmatched junction nucleotides: 6. Profiled with immunoSEQ multiplex PCR; TCRdb holds only in-frame clones, not every one. The top ten clones hold approximately 6% of a sample with about 200,000 clones, around 80% of them seen once. This chain uses TRBV2 with TRBJ2-5, with TRBD2 identical over 15 bases. The sequence derives from a woman in her 70s with acute or convalescent COVID-19. Sequenced material: peripheral blood. DNA of the CDR3: TGTGCCAGCGGGGACGGGACTAGCGGGAGGGAGACCCAGTACTTC. Amino acid sequence: CASGDGTSGRETQYF.